The clone carrying this T cell receptor beta chain was counted only a few times. Its antigen is not known. The study ran its PCR with 60 Vbeta and 13 Jbeta primers. Data came from immunoSEQ multiplex PCR; TCRdb stores just in-frame clones and leaves some out. The table has around 150,000 clones, about 70% seen once. This entry belongs to a study of cytomegalovirus exposure and HLA in healthy donors. Overall study findings and caveats: It was reported that TCR beta sequences correctly inferred the HLA-A and HLA-B alleles for most subjects. Other equally common chains were less clonally expanded than HLA-associated TCR beta chains, a later analysis showed.

The specimen sequenced was PBMCs. This TCR was recovered from a man younger than 35 in good health and CMV-seronegative.

CDR3 sequence: CASSLAGINYEQYF. CDR3 nucleotide sequence: TGTGCCAGCAGTCTCGCGGGGATTAACTACGAGCAGTACTTC. This chain links TRBV5-6 with TRBJ2-7, with D possibly being TRBD2 (6 bases). CDR3 size: 14 residues. The V end lost 5 bases, the J end lost 3 bases, and 15 bases lay between the germline ends. Germline CDR1 SGHDT, CDR2 YYEEEE.